This entry lists 18 T cell receptor beta chains sequenced from one sample in a study of blood T cell repertoires in COVID-19. Repertoires were generated with immunoSEQ multiplex PCR, while TCRdb's copy carries only in-frame clones and drops some. This table has some 290,000 clones, roughly 90% appearing once. The sequenced sample consisted of PBMCs or T cells enriched from blood (not recorded which). These TCRs come from a woman between 25 and 40 years old who had been exposed to COVID-19.

The chain recombines TRBV2 with TRBJ1-4, with no clear D. The CDR3 runs to 10 residues. The germline gives CDR1 SNHLY, CDR2 FYNNEI. V was shortened by 6 bases and J by 14 bases, with 10 bases between the two germline ends. CDR3 DNA: TGTGCCAGCAGGCGGGAGTTCCTGTTTTTT. It yields the protein CASRREFLFF.

The rearrangement links TRBV29-1 to TRBJ2-5, with 8 bases identical to TRBD1. J lost 5 bases, V lost 7 bases, and 6 bases had no gene match. The CDR3 is 12 amino acids. From germline, CDR1 is SQVTM and CDR2 ANQGSEA. CDR3 sequence reads: CSAGQGSETQYF. The CDR3 coding sequence is TGCAGCGCTGGACAGGGATCGGAGACCCAGTACTTC. The full variable domain, with the rest looked up from reference TRBV29-1 and TRBJ2-5, is SAVISQKPSRDICQRGTSLTIQCQVDSQVTMMFWYRQQPGQSLTLIATANQGSEATYESGFVIDKFPISRPNLTFSTLTVSNMSPEDSSIYLCSAGQGSETQYFGPGTRLLVL.

The CDR3 loop reads CASSPSRQGFYGYTF. The CDR3 nucleotides read TGTGCCAGCTCACCGTCGAGACAGGGATTCTATGGCTACACCTTC. The chain employs TRBV18 and TRBJ1-2; 7 nucleotides agree with TRBD1. Germline V gives CDR1 KGHSH, CDR2 LQKENI. The CDR3 loop spans 15 amino acids. The V and J ends lost 3 bases and 4 bases, in that order; junction bases with no gene match: 8. Based on the CDR3 plus reference TRBV18 and TRBJ1-2, the full variable domain is NAGVMQNPRHLVRRRGQEARLRCSPMKGHSHVYWYRQLPEEGLKFMVYLQKENIIDESGMPKERFSAEFPKEGPSILRIQQVVRGDSAAYFCASSPSRQGFYGYTFGSGTRLTVV.

This rearrangement joins TRBV11-2 to TRBJ1-1; D unresolved. V lost 1 base and J lost 4, with 4 bases in between. CDR3 length: 12 amino acids. The germline gives CDR1 SGHAT, CDR2 FQNNGV. CDR3 in amino acids: CASSLAFTEAFF. Here the CDR3 DNA reads TGTGCCAGCAGCTTAGCTTTCACTGAAGCTTTCTTT.

J is TRBJ1-2 and V is TRBV6-2 or TRBV6-3, with TRBD1 matching over 9 bases. This CDR3 has 16 amino acids. With V trimmed by 1 base and J by 8 bases, 11 bases remained unmatched. The germline gives CDR1 MNHEY, CDR2 SVGEGT. CDR3 residues: CASSYFISGTGLGYTF. CDR3 sequence (DNA): TGTGCCAGCAGTTACTTTATTTCCGGGACAGGGCTCGGCTACACCTTC.

The chain is built from TRBV5-6 and TRBJ2-7, with 9 bases identical to TRBD1. The germline gives CDR1 SGHDT, CDR2 YYEEEE. Unmatched junction bases numbered 4, after V lost 3 bases and J lost 3 bases. The CDR3 length is 14 residues. The CDR3 sequence is CASSSTGGGYEQYF. CDR3 DNA sequence: TGTGCCAGCAGCTCAACAGGGGGCGGCTACGAGCAGTACTTC.

The chain recombines TRBV2 with TRBJ2-7; D is unclear. Germline CDR1 reads SNHLY; CDR2 reads FYNNEI. CDR3 length: 12 amino acids. Trimming removed 4 bases from V and 4 bases from J, with 8 bases in between. The CDR3 loop is CASSASRYEQYF. In DNA, the CDR3 is TGTGCCAGCAGTGCCTCCAGATACGAGCAGTACTTC. The full variable domain, rest sourced from reference TRBV2 and TRBJ2-7, is EPEVTQTPSHQVTQMGQEVILRCVPISNHLYFYWYRQILGQKVEFLVSFYNNEISEKSEIFDDQFSVERPDGSNFTLKIRSTKLEDSAMYFCASSASRYEQYFGPGTRLTVT.

The chain couples TRBV2 to TRBJ2-4, with 10 positions matching TRBD1. Germline CDR1 reads SNHLY; CDR2 reads FYNNEI. The CDR3 extends over 20 amino acids. DNA for the CDR3: TGTGCGACAAACGGGGACAGGGGAAGTGGAGCTCGGGGCGCCAAAAACATTCAGTACTTC. Translation: CATNGDRGSGARGAKNIQYF.

The chain recombines TRBV5-1 with TRBJ2-2, with a possible D match to TRBD1 (5 bases). The germline CDR1 and CDR2 sequences are SGHRS and YFSETQ. CDR3 size: 15 residues. The V end was cut by 0 bases, the J end by 4 bases, with 10 bases between. CDR3 in DNA: TGCGCCAGCAGCTTGGGGGGCAGGGTCACCGGGGAGCTGTTTTTT. Translation: CASSLGGRVTGELFF.

V usage is TRBV18 and J usage is TRBJ2-3; 15 bases map to TRBD2. The V gene's germline CDR1 is KGHSH and CDR2 LQKENI. This CDR3 has 17 amino acids. V lost 6 bases and J lost 6; bases outside the gene matches: 10. CDR3 in amino acids: CASSHRTSGGARDTQYF. In DNA form, the CDR3 reads TGTGCCAGCTCGCATCGGACTAGCGGGGGGGCCCGCGATACGCAGTATTTT.

The V call is TRBV2, the J call TRBJ1-1; TRBD1 matches 10 bases. CDR1 is SNHLY, CDR2 FYNNEI, per germline. Losses at the gene ends were 7 bases for V and 2 bases for J; bases not matched to a gene: 10. There are 16 residues in the CDR3. CDR3: CASTEGDRGYNTEAFF. CDR3 DNA: TGTGCCAGCACCGAAGGGGACAGGGGTTACAACACTGAAGCTTTCTTT.

The gene calls are TRBV5-1 and TRBJ1-2; D call uncertain. The V and J ends lost 9 bases and 0 bases respectively, with 21 bases between them. Germline lookup yields CDR1 SGHRS and CDR2 YFSETQ. The CDR3 runs 16 residues. The CDR3 DNA is TGCGCCACCCTAGGCCCGGCCCTAAATTCTAACTATGGCTACACCTTC. Protein sequence: CATLGPALNSNYGYTF. Looking up the rest from reference TRBV5-1 and TRBJ1-2 gives the full variable domain: KAGVTQTPRYLIKTRGQQVTLSCSPISGHRSVSWYQQTPGQGLQFLFEYFSETQRNKGNFPGRFSGRQFSNSRSEMNVSTLELGDSALYLCATLGPALNSNYGYTFGSGTRLTVV.

The V call is TRBV4-2, the J call TRBJ2-1; 10 nucleotides match TRBD2. The CDR3 spans 16 residues. V lost 0 bases and J lost 9; bases outside the gene matches: 8. Germline V gene lookup returns CDR1 LGHNA and CDR2 YNFKEQ. CDR3 bases: TGTGCCAGCAGCCAAGAGGTTGGTAGCGGGGGGCCTGAGCAGTTCTTC. It is translated as CASSQEVGSGGPEQFF.

V gene TRBV4-2 combines with J gene TRBJ2-5; D gene unclear. The V and J ends lost 5 bases and 5 bases respectively, with 3 bases between them. This CDR3 comprises 10 residues. From germline, CDR1 is LGHNA and CDR2 YNFKEQ. The CDR3 region has the DNA TGTGCCAGCAGCGGCGAGACCCAGTACTTC. Its translation is CASSGETQYF.

J is TRBJ2-1 and V is TRBV18; TRBD1 aligns across 8 bases. V was pared by 5 bases and J by 12 bases, with 6 bases of the junction left unmatched. The CDR3 contains 12 residues. CDR1 is KGHSH, CDR2 LQKENI, per germline. The chain's CDR3 is CASSAGTGGQFF. The CDR3 DNA reads TGTGCCAGCTCAGCGGGGACAGGCGGGCAGTTCTTC.

The gene calls are TRBV15 and TRBJ2-3; 9 bases line up with TRBD2. Germline CDR1 and CDR2: LNHNV and YYDKDF (reference sequence). V shed 3 bases and J 4 bases; nucleotides not matched to a gene: 8. There are 16 residues in the CDR3. CDR3 amino acids: CATSSRGGAMADTQYF. DNA for the CDR3: TGTGCCACCAGCAGCCGCGGGGGGGCTATGGCAGATACGCAGTATTTT.

This chain connects TRBV30 to TRBJ1-2; D gene ambiguous. V lost 2 bases and J lost 0, with 10 bases in between. The CDR3 has 14 amino acids. Germline V lookup: CDR1 GTSNPN, CDR2 SVGIG (reference sequence). DNA of the CDR3: TGTGCCTGGAGTCTCAACGGTCCTAACTATGGCTACACCTTC. As protein: CAWSLNGPNYGYTF.

This clone was found once. The chain carries TRBV5-1 and TRBJ2-5; 9 nucleotides line up with TRBD1. This CDR3 contains 16 residues. The junction had 5 bases not matched to a gene; V was cut back by 0 bases and J by 2 bases. CDR1 and CDR2 (germline): SGHRS, YFSETQ. CDR3 protein: CASSLVNGQGQETQYF. The DNA of the CDR3 is TGCGCCAGCAGCTTGGTTAACGGACAGGGGCAAGAGACCCAGTACTTC.